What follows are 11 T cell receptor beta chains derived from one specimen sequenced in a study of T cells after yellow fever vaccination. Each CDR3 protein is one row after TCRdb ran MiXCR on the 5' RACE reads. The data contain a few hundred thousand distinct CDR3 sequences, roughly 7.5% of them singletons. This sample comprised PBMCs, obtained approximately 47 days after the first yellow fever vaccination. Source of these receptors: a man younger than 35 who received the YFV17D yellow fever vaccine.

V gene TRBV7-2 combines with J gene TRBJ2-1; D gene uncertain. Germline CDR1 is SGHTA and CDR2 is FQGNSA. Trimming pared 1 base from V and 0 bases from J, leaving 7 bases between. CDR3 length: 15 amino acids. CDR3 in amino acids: CASSLGIASYNEQFF. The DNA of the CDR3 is TGTGCCAGCAGCTTAGGGATAGCCTCCTACAATGAGCAGTTCTTC.

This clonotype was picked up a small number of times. CDR3 region: CASSQETGGEETQYF. CDR3 nucleotide sequence: TGTGCCAGCAGCCAAGAAACAGGGGGCGAAGAGACCCAGTACTTC. The V gene is TRBV3-1, the J gene TRBJ2-5, with 9 bases that match TRBD1. CDR3 size: 15 residues. J gave up 3 bases and V 0 bases, and 2 bases lay outside the gene matches. Germline CDR1 is LGHDT and CDR2 is YNNKEL (reference sequence).

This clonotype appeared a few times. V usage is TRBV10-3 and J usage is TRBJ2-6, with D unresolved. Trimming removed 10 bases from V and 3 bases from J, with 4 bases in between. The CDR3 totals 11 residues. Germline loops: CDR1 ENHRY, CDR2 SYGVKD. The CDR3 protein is CATLGANVLTF. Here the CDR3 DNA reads TGTGCCACCCTTGGGGCCAACGTCCTGACTTTC.

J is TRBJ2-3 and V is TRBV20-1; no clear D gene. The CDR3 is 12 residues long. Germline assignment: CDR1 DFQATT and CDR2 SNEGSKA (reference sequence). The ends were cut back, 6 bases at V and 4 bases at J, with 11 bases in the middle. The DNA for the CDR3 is TGCAGTGCCCAGATGCGGTCAGATACGCAGTATTTT. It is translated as CSAQMRSDTQYF.

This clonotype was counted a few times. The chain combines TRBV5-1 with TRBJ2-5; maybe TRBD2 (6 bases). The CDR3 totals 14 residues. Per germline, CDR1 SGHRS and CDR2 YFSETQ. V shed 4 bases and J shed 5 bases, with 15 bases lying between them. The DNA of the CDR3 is TGCGCCAGCAGCCCGACGCGGGGTTCTGAGACCCAGTACTTC. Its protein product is CASSPTRGSETQYF.

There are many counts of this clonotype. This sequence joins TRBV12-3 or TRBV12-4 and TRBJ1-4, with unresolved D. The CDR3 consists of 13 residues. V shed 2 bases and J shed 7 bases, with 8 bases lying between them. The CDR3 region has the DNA TGTGCCAGCAGTTTACTGAGGTTTGAAAAACTGTTTTTT. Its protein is CASSLLRFEKLFF.

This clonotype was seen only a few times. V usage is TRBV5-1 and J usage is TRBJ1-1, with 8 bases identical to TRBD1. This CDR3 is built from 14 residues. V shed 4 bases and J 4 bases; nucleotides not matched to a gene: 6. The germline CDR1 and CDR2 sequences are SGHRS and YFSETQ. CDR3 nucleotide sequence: TGCGCCAGCAGCCTGGGACAGGATTCCACTGAAGCTTTCTTT. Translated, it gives CASSLGQDSTEAFF.

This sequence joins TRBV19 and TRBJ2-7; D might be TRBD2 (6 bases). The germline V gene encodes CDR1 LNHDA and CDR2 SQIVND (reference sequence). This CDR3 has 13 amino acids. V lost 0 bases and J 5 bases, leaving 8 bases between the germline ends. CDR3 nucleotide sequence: TGTGCCAGTAGTATAGATTCGGGGGACGAGCAGTACTTC. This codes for CASSIDSGDEQYF.

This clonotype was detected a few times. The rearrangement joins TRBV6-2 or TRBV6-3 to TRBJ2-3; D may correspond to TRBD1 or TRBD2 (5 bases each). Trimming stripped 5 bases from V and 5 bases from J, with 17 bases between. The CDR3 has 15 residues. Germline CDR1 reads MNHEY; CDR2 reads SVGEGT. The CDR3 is CASSALPGPLDTQYF. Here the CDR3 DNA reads TGTGCCAGCAGTGCGTTACCGGGACCCTTAGATACGCAGTATTTT.

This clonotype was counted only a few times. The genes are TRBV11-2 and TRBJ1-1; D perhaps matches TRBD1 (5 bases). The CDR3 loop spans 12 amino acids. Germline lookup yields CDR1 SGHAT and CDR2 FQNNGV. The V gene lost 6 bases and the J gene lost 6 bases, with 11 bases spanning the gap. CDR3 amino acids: CASSPRTSEAFF. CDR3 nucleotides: TGTGCCAGCAGTCCTCGGACATCTGAAGCTTTCTTT.

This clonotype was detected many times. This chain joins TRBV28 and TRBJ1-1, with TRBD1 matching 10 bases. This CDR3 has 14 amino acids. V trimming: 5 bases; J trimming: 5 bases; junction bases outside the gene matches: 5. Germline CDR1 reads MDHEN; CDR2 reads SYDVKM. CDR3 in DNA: TGTGCCAGCAGTAATGGACAGGGGGTTACTGAAGCTTTCTTT. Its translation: CASSNGQGVTEAFF.